This T cell receptor beta chain was sequenced for a study of beta chain features in type 1 diabetes (dated by TCRdb to the late 2010s). Concerning the study at large: Patients and healthy donors did not differ in mean age, gender distribution, total cell number or subset yield. A total of roughly 98,000,000 sorted cells were examined across all samples, and a strong correlation was observed between cell number per subset and RNA yield. In the study, TCRB repertoires of sorted circulating CD4+ T cell subsets from recently diagnosed type 1 diabetes patients were compared with those of matched healthy donors. Regulatory and stem cell-like memory subsets were isolated from only 8 patients and about eight healthy donors, whereas naive and central memory subsets came from all 30 or so donors. Here is what the overall study found, with its caveats: Patients with type 1 diabetes made fewer insertions and deleted more nucleotides at VDJ recombination sites, implying thymic rearrangement abnormalities. Because cDNA was sequenced instead of genomic DNA, highly expressing activated cells could be over-represented, though the groups showed no difference in activation or CD3 levels. Naive, central memory and regulatory TCRB repertoires appeared to be more similar among patients than among healthy donors. In all four CD4+ subsets, TCRB CDR3 length was moderately but significantly shorter in type 1 diabetes patients. Shorter templates might have been favored by PCR, but patient and control samples were amplified and corrected together, so both groups would have been affected equally by any skew. HLA sub-analyses involved small numbers of individuals, so any influence of HLA type on TCRB rearrangement remained unresolved.

The CDR3 holds 17 amino acids from the cysteine to the phenylalanine. Only CDR3 DNA is held: 51 bases, read in frame from base 1. The germline ends are 23 bases apart after V is trimmed by 2 bases and J by 8 bases. From the germline V gene (reference sequence), CDR1 is LNHDA and CDR2 is SQIVND. A note on this clone: Its antigen specificity is not known. No base qualities exist here, and no much larger clone lies one base off it.

Each donor gave one peripheral blood draw, averaging roughly 0.11 L, which was collected into heparinised tubes. Using a panel that included CD45RO, CCR7, CD25, CD127, CD95 and CD27, naive, central memory, regulatory and stem cell-like memory CD4+ T cells were sorted on a BD FACSAria II. Purity was above 95% for every sorted population. PBMCs were separated immediately by Lymphoprep density gradient centrifugation and were stained directly, without being cultured. Samples were stained and sorted in pairs, with one healthy donor and one patient per experiment, so that batch effects were minimized. The entire amount of isolated RNA was reverse transcribed using the High Capacity cDNA Reverse Transcription Kit, so the sequenced TCRB transcripts were expressed ones. Deep immunoSEQ sequencing was performed on naive, central memory and regulatory T cell samples, with an average of roughly 3.3 million total reads per sample. Sorted cells were lysed in RLT buffer and RNA was extracted with DNase-treated RNeasy Micro or Mini kits, depending on cell number. To prevent cross-contamination, every cell subset was processed on its own, while patient and healthy donor samples were processed together. The immunoSEQ multiplex PCR was used to amplify TCRB sequences from cDNA, yielding 87-bp fragments that span the CDR3 region. Amplicons were sequenced on the Illumina HiSeq platform. The paper's data handling went like this. Synthetic template baselines were used to correct PCR bias computationally, reads within Hamming distance 2 were collapsed together, and singletons that could not be merged were discarded. By aligning reads against IMGT, V, D and J genes, CDR3 length, and insertions or deletions at six rearrangement sites were assigned. Within each subset, clonotype counts were normalized to sorted cell number, and only after that were true diversity and Gini coefficients computed with the tcR R package. The overlap coefficient, calculated on TCRB nucleotide sequences, was used to measure repertoire sharing. TCRdb limited this immuneACCESS table to in-frame rearrangements with V and J called. A share of clones is missing; checked studies link under half to unresolved V genes, and the rest is unexplained. The D gene and trimming were derived from the DNA, and the V and J assignments and clone size from that table. In all, the sample holds fewer than 25,000 clones, and approximately 74% of those were seen once. The top ten clones comprise about 2.2% of the sample.

The chain couples TRBV19 to TRBJ2-3; TRBD1 is perhaps the D gene, given 5 matching bases. Sequencing was done on a sample of Tregs from blood. The cell subset or site label, read with the paper, signifies: regulatory CD4+ T cells. This TCR was sampled from a middle-aged woman in good health. The CDR3 protein sequence reads: CASSIRSLPGQIGTQYF. The nucleotides are TGTGCCAGTAGTATACGTTCCTTGCCAGGGCAGATCGGTACGCAGTATTTT.